These T cell receptor beta chains were read from a single sample in a study of blood T cell repertoires in COVID-19. Sequencing used immunoSEQ multiplex PCR; TCRdb keeps in-frame clones, though not all of them. The repertoire holds over 150,000 clones, with approximately 86% as singletons. What was sequenced was peripheral blood. These receptors were obtained from an elderly woman with COVID-19, enrolled during active disease. The CDR3 runs from the conserved cysteine through the conserved F or W. Fields, in order: D gene, V gene, clone size, J gene, CDR3 protein, CDR3 DNA. D genes are given only for firm matches. Some rows have no size entry. The others give once, few or many, or a class for an expanded clone.

.,TRBV7-2,.,TRBJ2-2,CASSLARYTGELFF,TGTGCCAGCAGCTTAGCCCGGTACACCGGGGAGCTGTTTTTT
.,TRBV19,once,TRBJ1-1,CATQGPGLFNTEAFF,TGTGCCACCCAGGGGCCAGGGCTCTTTAACACTGAAGCTTTCTTT
.,TRBV18,.,TRBJ1-3,CASSEGVSGNTIYF,TGTGCCAGCTCCGAGGGGGTATCTGGAAACACCATATATTTT
TRBD2,TRBV24-1,.,TRBJ2-5,CATSDLQSGLAGETQYF,TGTGCCACCAGTGATTTGCAAAGCGGACTAGCGGGAGAGACCCAGTACTTC
.,TRBV18,.,TRBJ1-1,CASSPAMNTEAFF,TGTGCCAGCTCACCCGCTATGAACACTGAAGCTTTCTTT
TRBD1,TRBV7-9,.,TRBJ2-3,CASSRTGSGDTQYF,TGTGCCAGCAGCCGGACAGGGTCTGGAGATACGCAGTATTTT
.,TRBV6-6,few,TRBJ1-5,CASSPQGTSLMDQPQHF,TGTGCCAGCAGTCCTCAGGGGACGTCTTTAATGGATCAGCCCCAGCATTTT
TRBD1,TRBV2,.,TRBJ1-6,CASSERGQTLPLHF,TGTGCCAGCAGTGAAAGGGGACAGACTCTACCCCTCCACTTT
.,TRBV7-2,.,TRBJ2-6,CASSLRDFSSGANVLTF,TGTGCCAGCAGCTTACGGGACTTTAGCTCTGGGGCCAACGTCCTGACTTTC
.,TRBV28,.,TRBJ1-2,CASSFFGQAPNYGYTF,TGTGCCAGCAGTTTCTTTGGGCAGGCTCCTAACTATGGCTACACCTTC
.,TRBV3-1/TRBV3-2,.,TRBJ2-5,CASSQSRTVETQYF,TGTGCCAGCAGCCAAAGCAGGACAGTAGAGACCCAGTACTTC
.,TRBV29-1,once,TRBJ1-1,CSVTVATEAFF,TGCAGCGTTACAGTGGCCACTGAAGCTTTCTTT
TRBD2,TRBV9,.,TRBJ2-1,CASSPFGGLLYNEQFF,TGTGCCAGCAGCCCCTTCGGGGGGTTGCTCTATAATGAGCAGTTCTTC
TRBD1,TRBV24-1,.,TRBJ2-1,CATSDGGTGWYNEQFF,TGTGCCACCAGTGATGGTGGGACAGGGTGGTACAATGAGCAGTTCTTC
.,TRBV9,.,TRBJ1-4,CASSVGAGTANEKLFF,TGTGCCAGCAGCGTAGGGGCGGGCACAGCTAATGAAAAACTGTTTTTT
.,TRBV19,.,TRBJ2-2,CASGPGELFF,TGTGCCAGTGGGCCCGGGGAGCTGTTTTTT
.,TRBV18,few,TRBJ2-7,CASSFEQRNRQYF,TGTGCCAGCTCATTCGAACAGCGGAACAGGCAGTACTTC
.,TRBV12-3/TRBV12-4,.,TRBJ1-3,CASSSLGRTIYF,TGTGCCAGCAGTTCCTTGGGGCGCACCATATATTTT
TRBD1,TRBV18,.,TRBJ2-2,CASSPGQGNGELFF,TGTGCCAGCTCGCCGGGACAGGGAAACGGGGAGCTGTTTTTT
.,TRBV28,.,TRBJ2-3,CASSSHLTSSTQYF,TGTGCCAGCAGTTCCCATTTGACTAGTTCCACGCAGTATTTT
TRBD1,TRBV19,once,TRBJ1-4,CASSSRQGNEKLFF,TGTGCCAGTAGTTCCCGACAGGGGAATGAAAAACTGTTTTTT
TRBD1,TRBV27,.,TRBJ1-2,CASETGGNGYTF,TGTGCCAGTGAGACAGGGGGGAATGGCTACACCTTC
.,TRBV7-9,once,TRBJ2-3,CASSLGTDTDTQYF,TGTGCCAGCAGCTTAGGGACAGACACAGATACGCAGTATTTT
.,TRBV5-1,.,TRBJ1-6,CASTPGGDGAPLHF,TGCGCCAGCACACCCGGGGGGGATGGAGCACCCCTCCACTTT
TRBD1,TRBV7-2,.,TRBJ1-6,CASSLVGTGNSPLHF,TGTGCCAGCAGCTTAGTGGGGACAGGGAATTCACCCCTCCACTTT
.,TRBV14,.,TRBJ1-6,CASSLNPGYNSPLHF,TGTGCCAGCAGCCTGAACCCAGGGTATAATTCACCCCTCCACTTT
TRBD2,TRBV19,.,TRBJ2-7,CASSLASGRGEQYF,TGTGCCAGTAGTTTGGCTAGCGGGAGAGGAGAGCAGTACTTC
.,TRBV7-3,.,TRBJ2-5,CASSPQRAAGETQYF,TGTGCCAGCAGCCCCCAACGCGCAGCGGGAGAGACCCAGTACTTC
TRBD2,TRBV11-2,.,TRBJ2-4,CASSSPPGGTKNIQYF,TGTGCCAGCAGCTCACCCCCGGGAGGTACCAAAAACATTCAGTACTTC
TRBD1,TRBV28,.,TRBJ2-4,CASSPGQGGKNIQYF,TGTGCCAGCAGTCCCGGACAGGGTGGCAAAAACATTCAGTACTTC
TRBD2,TRBV6-2/TRBV6-3,few,TRBJ2-1,CASSETSGGVNEQFF,TGTGCCAGCAGTGAGACTAGCGGGGGGGTGAATGAGCAGTTCTTC
TRBD1,TRBV4-1,few,TRBJ1-1,CASSHRRTGENTEAFF,TGCGCCAGCAGCCACCGGAGGACAGGCGAGAACACTGAAGCTTTCTTT
TRBD1,TRBV5-5,.,TRBJ1-1,CASSFRDRGNTEAFF,TGTGCCAGCAGCTTCCGGGACAGGGGGAACACTGAAGCTTTCTTT
.,TRBV5-5,once,TRBJ2-5,CASSWGQGLETQYF,TGTGCCAGCAGCTGGGGTCAGGGGTTGGAGACCCAGTACTTC
TRBD2,TRBV19,.,TRBJ2-4,CASSIDPGTSGSRGKNIQYF,TGTGCCAGTAGTATAGATCCCGGGACTAGCGGTTCCAGGGGCAAAAACATTCAGTACTTC
.,TRBV3-1/TRBV3-2,few,TRBJ1-1,CASSLPGTSEAFF,TGTGCCAGCAGCCTTCCAGGGACTTCTGAAGCTTTCTTT
.,TRBV10-2,.,TRBJ1-5,CASSEHEGEGNQPQHF,TGCGCCAGCAGTGAACACGAGGGGGAAGGGAATCAGCCCCAGCATTTT
.,TRBV19,.,TRBJ2-3,CASSSTDTDTQYF,TGTGCCAGTAGTTCGACAGACACAGATACGCAGTATTTT
.,TRBV6-6,.,TRBJ1-1,CASSLTDNTEAFF,TGTGCCAGCAGTTTGACAGATAACACTGAAGCTTTCTTT
.,TRBV28,.,TRBJ2-1,CASTPLEVPGTYNEQFF,TGTGCCAGCACCCCTTTAGAGGTGCCCGGTACTTACAATGAGCAGTTCTTC
.,TRBV3-1/TRBV3-2,.,TRBJ2-7,CASSFQRDTYEQYF,TGTGCCAGCAGCTTCCAACGGGACACGTACGAGCAGTACTTC
.,TRBV6-5,.,TRBJ2-7,CASSYSIRSGWNEQYF,TGTGCCAGCAGTTACTCGATACGGTCGGGGTGGAACGAGCAGTACTTC
.,TRBV12-3/TRBV12-4,.,TRBJ2-3,CASSSSDTQYF,TGTGCCAGCAGTTCGTCGGATACGCAGTATTTT
.,TRBV3-1/TRBV3-2,.,TRBJ1-1,CASSQGRASLNTEAFF,TGTGCCAGCAGCCAAGGCCGCGCAAGTCTGAACACTGAAGCTTTCTTT
.,TRBV18,few,TRBJ1-1,CASSPLARGNTEAFF,TGTGCCAGCTCACCACTTGCCAGGGGGAACACTGAAGCTTTCTTT
TRBD2,TRBV28,.,TRBJ2-1,CASSPGLAGGGEQFF,TGTGCCAGCAGCCCCGGACTAGCGGGGGGCGGTGAGCAGTTCTTC
.,TRBV5-1,.,TRBJ1-1,CASSLDGMNTEAFF,TGCGCCAGCAGCTTAGACGGGATGAACACTGAAGCTTTCTTT
TRBD2,TRBV6-1,once,TRBJ2-7,CASSDGGSYYEQYF,TGTGCCAGCAGTGATGGCGGGAGTTACTACGAGCAGTACTTC
TRBD1,TRBV9,.,TRBJ2-2,CASSPDRENGELFF,TGTGCCAGCAGCCCCGACAGGGAGAACGGGGAGCTGTTTTTT
.,TRBV11-2,.,TRBJ2-2,CASSFGAVGTGELFF,TGTGCCAGCAGCTTTGGGGCAGTTGGCACCGGGGAGCTGTTTTTT
TRBD1,TRBV2,many,TRBJ2-1,CASASGQELYNEQFF,TGTGCCAGCGCCTCGGGACAGGAACTCTACAATGAGCAGTTCTTC
TRBD2,TRBV4-2,.,TRBJ2-5,CASSQATLAGGLETQYF,TGTGCCAGCAGCCAAGCTACACTAGCGGGAGGATTGGAGACCCAGTACTTC
TRBD1,TRBV6-2/TRBV6-3,.,TRBJ2-1,CASSGTGSTTRQFF,TGTGCCAGCAGTGGGACAGGGTCCACGACCAGGCAGTTCTTC
TRBD1,TRBV3-1/TRBV3-2,.,TRBJ2-7,CASSQRGQVLRSEQYF,TGTGCCAGCAGCCAAAGGGGGCAGGTTTTGCGATCCGAGCAGTACTTC